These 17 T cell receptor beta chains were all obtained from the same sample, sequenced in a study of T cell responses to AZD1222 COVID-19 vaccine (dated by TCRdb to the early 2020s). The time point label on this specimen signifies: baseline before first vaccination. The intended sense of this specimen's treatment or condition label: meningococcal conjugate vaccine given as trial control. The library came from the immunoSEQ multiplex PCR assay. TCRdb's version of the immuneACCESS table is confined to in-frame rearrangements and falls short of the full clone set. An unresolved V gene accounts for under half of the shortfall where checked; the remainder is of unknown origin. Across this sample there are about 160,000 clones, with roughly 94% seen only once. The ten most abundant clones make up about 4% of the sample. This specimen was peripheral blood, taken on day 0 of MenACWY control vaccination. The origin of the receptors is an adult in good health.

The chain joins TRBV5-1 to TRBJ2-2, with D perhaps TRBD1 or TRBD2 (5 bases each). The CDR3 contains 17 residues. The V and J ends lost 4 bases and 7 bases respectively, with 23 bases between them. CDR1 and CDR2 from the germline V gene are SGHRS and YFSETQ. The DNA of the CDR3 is TGCGCCAGCAGCCGACTTGGGGGTGGGAGCGCCGACGGGGAGCTGTTTTTT. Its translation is CASSRLGGGSADGELFF.

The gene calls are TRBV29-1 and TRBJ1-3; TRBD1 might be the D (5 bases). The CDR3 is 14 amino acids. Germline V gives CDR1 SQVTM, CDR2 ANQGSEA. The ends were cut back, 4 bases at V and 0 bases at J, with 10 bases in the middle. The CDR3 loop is CSVVGGFSGNTIYF. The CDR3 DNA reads TGCAGCGTTGTGGGGGGTTTCTCTGGAAACACCATATATTTT.

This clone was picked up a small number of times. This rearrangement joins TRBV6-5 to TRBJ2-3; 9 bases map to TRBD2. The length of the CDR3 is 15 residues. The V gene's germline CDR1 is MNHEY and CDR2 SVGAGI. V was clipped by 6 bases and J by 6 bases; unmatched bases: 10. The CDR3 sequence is CASRYLAGRVDTQYF. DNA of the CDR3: TGTGCCAGCAGGTATCTAGCGGGAAGAGTCGATACGCAGTATTTT.

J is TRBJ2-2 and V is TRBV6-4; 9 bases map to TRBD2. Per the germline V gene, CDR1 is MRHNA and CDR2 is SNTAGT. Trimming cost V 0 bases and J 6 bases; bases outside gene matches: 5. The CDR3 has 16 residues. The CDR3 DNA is TGTGCCAGCAGTGACTCGGGAGCGGGAGGTCCCGGGGAGCTGTTTTTT. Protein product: CASSDSGAGGPGELFF.

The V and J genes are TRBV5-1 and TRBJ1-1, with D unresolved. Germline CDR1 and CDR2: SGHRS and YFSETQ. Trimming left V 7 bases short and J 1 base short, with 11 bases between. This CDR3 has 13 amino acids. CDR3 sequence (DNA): TGCGCCAGCGCAGAGTCAGGGAACACTGAAGCTTTCTTT. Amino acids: CASAESGNTEAFF.

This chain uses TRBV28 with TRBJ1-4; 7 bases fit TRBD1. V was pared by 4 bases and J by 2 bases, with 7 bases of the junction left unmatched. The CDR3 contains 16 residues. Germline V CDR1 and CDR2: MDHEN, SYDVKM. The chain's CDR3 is CASSSIDRVTNEKLFF. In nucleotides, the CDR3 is TGTGCCAGCAGTTCCATCGACAGGGTTACTAATGAAAAACTGTTTTTT. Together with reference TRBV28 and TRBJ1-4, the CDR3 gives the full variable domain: DVKVTQSSRYLVKRTGEKVFLECVQDMDHENMFWYRQDPGLGLRLIYFSYDVKMKEKGDIPEGYSVSREKKERFSLILESASTNQTSMYLCASSSIDRVTNEKLFFGSGTQLSVL.

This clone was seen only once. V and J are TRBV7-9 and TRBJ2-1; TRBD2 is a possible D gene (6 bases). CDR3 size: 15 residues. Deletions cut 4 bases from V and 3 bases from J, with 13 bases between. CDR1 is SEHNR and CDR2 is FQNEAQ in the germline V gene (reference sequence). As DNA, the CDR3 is TGTGCCAGCAGCTCCGGGACTTGGGGCTACAATGAGCAGTTCTTC. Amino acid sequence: CASSSGTWGYNEQFF.

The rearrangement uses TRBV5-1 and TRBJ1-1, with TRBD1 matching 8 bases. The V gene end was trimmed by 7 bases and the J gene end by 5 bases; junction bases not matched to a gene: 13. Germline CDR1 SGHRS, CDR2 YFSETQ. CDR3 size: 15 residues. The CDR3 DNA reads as TGCGCCAGCCGGAGTTACGGACAGGGAAGTACTGAAGCTTTCTTT. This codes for CASRSYGQGSTEAFF.

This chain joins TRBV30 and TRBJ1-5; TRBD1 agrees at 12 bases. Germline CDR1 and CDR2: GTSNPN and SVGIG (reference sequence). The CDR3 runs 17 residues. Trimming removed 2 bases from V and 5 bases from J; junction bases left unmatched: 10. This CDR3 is CAWSWGGGQGAYQPQHF. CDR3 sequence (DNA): TGTGCCTGGAGTTGGGGAGGGGGACAGGGGGCCTATCAGCCCCAGCATTTT.

The CDR3: CASSIDLRDHGPQHF. CDR3 nucleotide sequence: TGTGCCAGTAGTATAGATCTTCGGGACCACGGGCCCCAGCATTTT. J is TRBJ1-5 and V is TRBV19, with TRBD1 as a possible D gene (5 bases). V was trimmed by 0 bases and J by 9 bases, leaving 15 bases between them. The CDR3 consists of 15 residues. Germline V CDR1 and CDR2: LNHDA, SQIVND (reference sequence).

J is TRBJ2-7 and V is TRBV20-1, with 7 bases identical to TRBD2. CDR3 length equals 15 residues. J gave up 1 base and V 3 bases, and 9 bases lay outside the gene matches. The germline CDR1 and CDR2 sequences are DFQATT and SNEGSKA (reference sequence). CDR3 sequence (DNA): TGCAGTGCTAGTGGAAGCGGGGACTCGTCCTACGAGCAGTACTTC. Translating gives CSASGSGDSSYEQYF.

CDR3 DNA: TGTGCCAGCTCCCTCGTCCGGGACGCCTCCTACGAGCAGTACTTC. Its protein product is CASSLVRDASYEQYF. The chain couples TRBV18 to TRBJ2-7; possibly TRBD1 or TRBD2 for D (5 bases each). Looked up from germline, CDR1 is KGHSH and CDR2 is LQKENI. Trimming cost V 6 bases and J 0 bases, with 15 bases left between them. The CDR3 runs 15 residues.

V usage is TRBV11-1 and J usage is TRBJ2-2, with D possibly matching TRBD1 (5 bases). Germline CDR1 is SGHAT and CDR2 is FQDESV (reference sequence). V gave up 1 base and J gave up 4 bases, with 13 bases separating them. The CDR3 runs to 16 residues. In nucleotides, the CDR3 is TGTGCCAGCAGCTTAGGCTCGCACAGGAGCACCGGGGAGCTGTTTTTT. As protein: CASSLGSHRSTGELFF.

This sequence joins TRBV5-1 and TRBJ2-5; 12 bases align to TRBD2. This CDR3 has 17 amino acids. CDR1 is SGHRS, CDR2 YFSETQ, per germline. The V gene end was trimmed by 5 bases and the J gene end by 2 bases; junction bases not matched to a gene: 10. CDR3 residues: CASSSTGLAGFQETQYF. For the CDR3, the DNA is TGCGCCAGCAGTTCAACCGGACTAGCGGGATTTCAAGAGACCCAGTACTTC.

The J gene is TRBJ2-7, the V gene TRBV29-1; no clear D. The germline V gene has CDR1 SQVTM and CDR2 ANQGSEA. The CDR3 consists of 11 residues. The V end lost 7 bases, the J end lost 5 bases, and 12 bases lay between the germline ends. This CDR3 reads CSAPMGNEQYF. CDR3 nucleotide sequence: TGCAGCGCCCCGATGGGGAACGAGCAGTACTTC.

Here the CDR3 DNA reads TGTGCCAGCAGCCAAATTACTCCAGGGGAGTTCGACACTGAAGCTTTCTTT. This gives the protein CASSQITPGEFDTEAFF. This chain joins TRBV4-2 and TRBJ1-1, with D tentatively TRBD1 (6 bases). The CDR3 consists of 17 residues. The V and J ends lost 2 bases and 3 bases respectively, with 19 bases between them. Germline CDR1 is LGHNA and CDR2 is YNFKEQ.

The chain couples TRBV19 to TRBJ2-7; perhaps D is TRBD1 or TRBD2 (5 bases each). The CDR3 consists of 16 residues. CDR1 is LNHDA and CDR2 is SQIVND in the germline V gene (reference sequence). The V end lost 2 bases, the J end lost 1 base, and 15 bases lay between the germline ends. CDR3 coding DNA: TGTGCCAGTAGTATAATCCGCCGGGACCGATCCTACGAGCAGTACTTC. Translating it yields CASSIIRRDRSYEQYF.